A selection of T cell receptor beta chains follows, all from one sample in a study of cytomegalovirus exposure and HLA in healthy donors. The assay was immunoSEQ multiplex PCR, and TCRdb's table has in-frame clones only and misses some. The top ten hold 2.5% to 3.5% of the sample, which has tens of thousands of clones, 65% to 85% seen once. Sample: PBMCs. The receptors here all came from a woman aged 25 to 45 in good health and CMV-seronegative. CDR3s include the opening cysteine and the closing phenylalanine or tryptophan. The D gene is left open where the match is weak. Some rows mark clone size as missing; the rest say once, few, many or name a class of expanded clone.

NA,TRBD1,TRBJ2-2,TRBV19,TGTGCCAGTAGTATAGAGAACAGGGGGAACACCGGGGAGCTGTTTTTT,CASSIENRGNTGELFF
few,NA,TRBJ1-1,TRBV27,TGTGCCAGCAGTTTCATCAGGACAGCCATGAACACTGAAGCTTTCTTT,CASSFIRTAMNTEAFF
NA,NA,TRBJ2-1,TRBV7-9,TGTGCCAGCAGGGCTGCCCCTCGAGCGTATGAGCAGTTCTTC,CASRAAPRAYEQFF
NA,NA,TRBJ1-6,TRBV6-1,TGTGCCAGCAGTGATTTGGCTTCGGGAGGTAATTCACCCCTCCACTTT,CASSDLASGGNSPLHF
NA,TRBD1,TRBJ1-5,TRBV30,TGTGCCTGGAGCCGGGACAGGGGGCGAAGCGGTCAGCCCCAGCATTTT,CAWSRDRGRSGQPQHF
NA,NA,TRBJ2-1,TRBV27,TGTGCCAGCAGTTTCGTGCTGGACTTAGTGAGCTCGACTATGGTAAATGAGCAGTTCTTC,CASSFVLDLVSSTMVNEQFF
NA,NA,TRBJ1-1,TRBV6-1,TGTGCCAGCAGTGAAGGGGGGGGCCGTCGGAGGGACACTGAAGCTTTCTTT,CASSEGGGRRRDTEAFF
NA,NA,TRBJ2-1,TRBV29-1,TGCAGCGTGAGGGGGGGGACTTACAATGAGCAGTTCTTC,CSVRGGTYNEQFF
NA,NA,TRBJ2-1,TRBV30,TGTGCCTGGAGTGTACAGGGCTACAATGAGCAGTTCTTC,CAWSVQGYNEQFF
NA,TRBD2,TRBJ2-5,TRBV9,TGTGCCAGCAGCGTTTCTAGCGGGGGACGAATTCAAGAGACCCAGTACTTC,CASSVSSGGRIQETQYF
NA,TRBD1,TRBJ1-6,TRBV4-3,TGCGCCAGCAGCCCGGCGGGACAGGGAGGACCCCTCCACTTT,CASSPAGQGGPLHF
NA,NA,TRBJ1-5,TRBV5-6,TGTGCCAGCAGCTTAGCAGGTGGGGGGAATCAGCCCCAGCATTTT,CASSLAGGGNQPQHF
NA,TRBD2,TRBJ2-5,TRBV10-3,TGTGCCATCAGGGCCGGGACTAGCGAAGAGACCCAGTACTTC,CAIRAGTSEETQYF
NA,TRBD1,TRBJ2-3,TRBV7-3,TGTGCCAGCAGCTCCGGACAGGGCACAGATACGCAGTATTTT,CASSSGQGTDTQYF
NA,NA,TRBJ2-2,TRBV11-3,TGTGCCAGCAGCTTAGTGGCAGGGGAAGCCGGGGAGCTGTTTTTT,CASSLVAGEAGELFF
NA,TRBD1,TRBJ2-7,TRBV5-4,TGTGCCAGCAGCTTGGAATCAGGGGGAACCTACGAGCAGTACTTC,CASSLESGGTYEQYF
once,NA,TRBJ2-3,TRBV11-2,TGTGCCAGCAGCTTAGCATTAGGAGGTACGCAGTATTTT,CASSLALGGTQYF
NA,NA,TRBJ2-3,TRBV9,TGTGCCAGCAGCGAGATTAGGGGAGGTGTGAATACGCAGTATTTT,CASSEIRGGVNTQYF
NA,TRBD1,TRBJ1-2,TRBV11-2,TGTGCCAGCAGCTTAGACAGGGGGTCTGGCTACACCTTC,CASSLDRGSGYTF
once,NA,TRBJ1-5,TRBV4-3,TGCGCCAGCAGCCAAGACCGGCAGCGACAGCCCCAGCATTTT,CASSQDRQRQPQHF
NA,TRBD1,TRBJ1-5,TRBV13,TGTACCAGCAGCCCGGGACAGGGCGTTCAGCCCCAGCATTTT,CTSSPGQGVQPQHF
NA,TRBD1,TRBJ1-1,TRBV5-1,TGCGCCAGCAGCTTGGAAGTCAGGGGGCGGGTCTGGACTGAAGCTTTCTTT,CASSLEVRGRVWTEAFF
NA,NA,TRBJ2-2,TRBV21-1,TGTGCCAGCAGCGAAGTAGAGCTCGGGGAGCTGTTTTTT,CASSEVELGELFF
NA,NA,TRBJ1-4,TRBV23-1,TGCGCCAGCGGAGACAGAAAACTGTTTTTT,CASGDRKLFF
NA,NA,TRBJ1-1,TRBV19,TGTGCCAGTAGTGGTCTCGGGAAAGGGAAAAACACTGAAGCTTTCTTT,CASSGLGKGKNTEAFF
NA,NA,TRBJ2-7,TRBV18,TGTGCCAGCTCACCACCGCAGGGAGAGCAGTACTTC,CASSPPQGEQYF
NA,NA,TRBJ2-5,TRBV19,TGTGCCAGTAGTATACCCGGCGGGTACAGGGCGGACCCAGCACAAGAGACCCAGTACTTC,CASSIPGGYRADPAQETQYF
NA,NA,TRBJ1-2,TRBV6-5,TGTGCCAGCAGTAGAGACACCGCTAACTATGGCTACACCTTC,CASSRDTANYGYTF
NA,NA,TRBJ2-3,TRBV7-9,TGTGCCAGTTATACAGATACGCAGTATTTT,CASYTDTQYF
NA,NA,TRBJ2-2,TRBV2,TGTGCCAGCAGTGGGGTCGGGGGGAACACCGGGGAGCTGTTTTTT,CASSGVGGNTGELFF
NA,NA,TRBJ2-1,TRBV5-5,TGTGCCAGCAGCTTGGCCGGAATAGCGATCTACAATGAGCAGTTCTTC,CASSLAGIAIYNEQFF
NA,TRBD2,TRBJ2-3,TRBV5-1,TGCGCCAGCAGCTTGACTAGCGGGGGCGCAGATACGCAGTATTTT,CASSLTSGGADTQYF
NA,NA,TRBJ1-2,TRBV11-2,TGTGCCAGCAGCTTATCGGATGGGGGAGGAGGCTACACCTTC,CASSLSDGGGGYTF
NA,TRBD1,TRBJ1-4,TRBV30,TGTGCCTGGAGTGGACAGGGTTCGGCAACTAATGAAAAACTGTTTTTT,CAWSGQGSATNEKLFF
NA,TRBD1,TRBJ1-6,TRBV27,TGTGCCAGCGCCCTTGGACAGGTGGTTTCACCCCTCCACTTT,CASALGQVVSPLHF
NA,TRBD2,TRBJ2-1,TRBV4-3,TGCGCCAGCAGCCATAAAGCGGGAGCGGGTAACAATGAGCAGTTCTTC,CASSHKAGAGNNEQFF
NA,NA,TRBJ1-1,TRBV27,TGTGCCAGCGCCTATGGTACTGAAGCTTTCTTT,CASAYGTEAFF
NA,NA,TRBJ2-7,TRBV21-1,TGTGCCAGCAGCAAAAAATTGGGGCAGGCCTACGAGCAGTACTTC,CASSKKLGQAYEQYF
NA,TRBD2,TRBJ2-3,TRBV9,TGTGCCAGCAGCGTCTCCGGGACTAGTGAAACAGATACGCAGTATTTT,CASSVSGTSETDTQYF
NA,NA,TRBJ2-5,TRBV7-9,TGTGCCAGCAGCTCCCCGACGGGGATAGAGACCCAGTACTTC,CASSSPTGIETQYF
NA,NA,TRBJ2-3,TRBV18,TGTGCCAGCTCACCGCCTAGCCTCAACACAGATACGCAGTATTTT,CASSPPSLNTDTQYF
NA,NA,TRBJ1-2,TRBV20-1,TGCAGTGCTGGCCAGGATGGCTACACCTTC,CSAGQDGYTF
NA,NA,TRBJ1-4,TRBV7-2,TGTGCCAGCAGCTTAGAAACGAGAAAGCTGTTTTTT,CASSLETRKLFF
NA,NA,TRBJ2-2,TRBV5-1,TGCGCCAGCAGCTCAGAGGAGGTTGGCACCGGGGAGCTGTTTTTT,CASSSEEVGTGELFF
NA,TRBD2,TRBJ2-7,TRBV7-9,TGTGCCAGCAGCTTAGAGACTAGCGCCATTTACGAGCAGTACTTC,CASSLETSAIYEQYF
NA,NA,TRBJ1-1,TRBV15,TGTGCCACCAGCAGAGCAGGGGCGTACACTGAAGCTTTCTTT,CATSRAGAYTEAFF
NA,TRBD1,TRBJ1-2,TRBV10-2,TGCGCCAGCAGGGCGGGACAGGGTGAAGGCTACACCTTC,CASRAGQGEGYTF
NA,NA,TRBJ2-1,TRBV2,TGTGCCAGCAGGCCCCCCCCCAGGGACACCTACAATGAGCAGTTCTTC,CASRPPPRDTYNEQFF
NA,TRBD1,TRBJ1-4,TRBV2,TGTGCCAGCAGTGTAAGGGGACAGGGGGAAGAGGTGTTTTTT,CASSVRGQGEEVFF
NA,TRBD2,TRBJ2-1,TRBV7-2,TGTGCCAGCAGCTTAGTGATAGCGGGGTCGGGTGAGCAGTTCTTC,CASSLVIAGSGEQFF
NA,NA,TRBJ2-3,TRBV30,TGTGCCTGGAGTGTACTAGGAGATACGCAGTATTTT,CAWSVLGDTQYF
once,TRBD2,TRBJ2-1,TRBV4-3,TGCGCCAGCAGCCAAGATAGAACTAGCGGGAGCTATGAGCAGTTCTTC,CASSQDRTSGSYEQFF
once,TRBD2,TRBJ2-5,TRBV19,TGTGCCAGTATGGCTAGCGGGAAAGAGACCCAGTACTTC,CASMASGKETQYF
once,NA,TRBJ1-1,TRBV4-1,TGCGCCAGCAGCCAAGAGAATACAGGTGAAGCTTTCTTT,CASSQENTGEAFF
few,TRBD1,TRBJ1-1,TRBV6-5,TGTGCCAGCAGTTGGACAGGCGATGAAGCTTTCTTT,CASSWTGDEAFF
NA,TRBD2,TRBJ2-7,TRBV6-1,TGTGCCAGCAGTGGGTGGGTAGCGGGGCTACCAATCTCCTACGAGCAGTACTTC,CASSGWVAGLPISYEQYF
few,NA,TRBJ1-2,TRBV1,TGCACCAGCAGCCGACAAACCCGTAACTATGGCTACACCTTC,CTSSRQTRNYGYTF
NA,NA,TRBJ1-2,TRBV30,TGTGCCTGGAGTGTATTTAAAGGCTACACCTTC,CAWSVFKGYTF